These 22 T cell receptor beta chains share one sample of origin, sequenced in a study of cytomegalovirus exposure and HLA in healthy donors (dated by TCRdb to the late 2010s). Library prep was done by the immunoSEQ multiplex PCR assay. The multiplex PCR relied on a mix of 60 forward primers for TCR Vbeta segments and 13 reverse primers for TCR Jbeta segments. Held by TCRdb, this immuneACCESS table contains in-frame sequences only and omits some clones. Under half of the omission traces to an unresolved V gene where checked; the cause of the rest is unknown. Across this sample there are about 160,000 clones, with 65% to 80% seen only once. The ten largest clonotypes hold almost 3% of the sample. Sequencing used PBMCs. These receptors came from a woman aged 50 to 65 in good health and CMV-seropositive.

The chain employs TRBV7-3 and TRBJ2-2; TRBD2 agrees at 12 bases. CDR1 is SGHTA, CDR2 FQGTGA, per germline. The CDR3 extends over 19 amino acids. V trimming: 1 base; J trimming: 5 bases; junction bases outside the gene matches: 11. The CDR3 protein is CASSLRSLAGGLGTGELFF. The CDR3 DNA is TGTGCCAGCAGCTTAAGGTCCCTAGCGGGGGGGCTTGGTACCGGGGAGCTGTTTTTT.

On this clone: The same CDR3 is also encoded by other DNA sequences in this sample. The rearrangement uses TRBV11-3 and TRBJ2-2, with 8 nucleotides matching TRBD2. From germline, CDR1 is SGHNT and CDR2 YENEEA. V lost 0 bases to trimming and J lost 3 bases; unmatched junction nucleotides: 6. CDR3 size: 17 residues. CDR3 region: CASSLDLGGAYTGELFF. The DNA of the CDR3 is TGTGCCAGCAGCTTAGATCTCGGGGGGGCGTACACCGGGGAGCTGTTTTTT.

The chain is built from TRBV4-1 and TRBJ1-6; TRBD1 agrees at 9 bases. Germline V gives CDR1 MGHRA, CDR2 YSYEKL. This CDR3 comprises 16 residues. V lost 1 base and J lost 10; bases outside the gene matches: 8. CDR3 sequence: CASSQVGQGRRSPLHF. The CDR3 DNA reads TGCGCCAGCAGCCAAGTTGGACAGGGGAGAAGATCACCCCTCCACTTT.

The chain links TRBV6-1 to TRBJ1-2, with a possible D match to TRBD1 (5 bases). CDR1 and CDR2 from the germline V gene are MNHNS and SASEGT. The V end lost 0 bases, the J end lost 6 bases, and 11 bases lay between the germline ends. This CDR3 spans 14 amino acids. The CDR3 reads CASSEARGFDGYTF. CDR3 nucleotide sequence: TGTGCCAGCAGTGAAGCTAGGGGATTTGATGGCTACACCTTC.

CDR3 nucleotide sequence: TGTGCCAGCAGCTCGGGACAGGGGGCGCTATATGGCTACACCTTC. Its translation: CASSSGQGALYGYTF. The chain links TRBV7-8 to TRBJ1-2, with 12 positions matching TRBD1. The germline V gene encodes CDR1 SGHVS and CDR2 FQNEAQ. V lost 4 bases and J lost 5; bases outside the gene matches: 5. This CDR3 contains 15 residues.

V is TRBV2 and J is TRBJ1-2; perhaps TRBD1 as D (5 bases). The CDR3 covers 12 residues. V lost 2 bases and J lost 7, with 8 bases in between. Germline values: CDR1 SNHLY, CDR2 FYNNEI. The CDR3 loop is CASSEQGTGYTF. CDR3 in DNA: TGTGCCAGCAGTGAACAGGGTACTGGCTACACCTTC.

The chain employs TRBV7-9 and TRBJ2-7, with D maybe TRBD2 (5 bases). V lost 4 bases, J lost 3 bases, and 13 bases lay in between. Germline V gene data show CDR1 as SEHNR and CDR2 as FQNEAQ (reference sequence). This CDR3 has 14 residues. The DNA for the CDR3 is TGTGCCAGCAGCTCTCAGGACTCATACTACGAGCAGTACTTC. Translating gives CASSSQDSYYEQYF.

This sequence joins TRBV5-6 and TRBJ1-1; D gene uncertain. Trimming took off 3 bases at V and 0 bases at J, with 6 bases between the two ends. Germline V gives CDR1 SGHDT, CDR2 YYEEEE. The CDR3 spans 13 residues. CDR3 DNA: TGTGCCAGCAGCTATTACATGAACACTGAAGCTTTCTTT. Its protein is CASSYYMNTEAFF.

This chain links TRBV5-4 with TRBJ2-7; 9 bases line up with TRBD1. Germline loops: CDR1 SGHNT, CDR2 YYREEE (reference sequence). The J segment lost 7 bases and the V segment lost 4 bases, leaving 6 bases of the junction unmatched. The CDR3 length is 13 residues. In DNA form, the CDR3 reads TGTGCCAGCAGCGACGGGACAGGGTTTGAGCAGTACTTC. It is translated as CASSDGTGFEQYF.

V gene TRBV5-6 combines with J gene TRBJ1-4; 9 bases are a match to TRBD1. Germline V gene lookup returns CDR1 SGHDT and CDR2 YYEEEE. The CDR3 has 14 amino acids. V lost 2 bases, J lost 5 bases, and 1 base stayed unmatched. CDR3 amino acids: CASSFDRGNEKLFF. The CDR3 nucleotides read TGTGCCAGCAGCTTCGACAGGGGGAATGAAAAACTGTTTTTT.

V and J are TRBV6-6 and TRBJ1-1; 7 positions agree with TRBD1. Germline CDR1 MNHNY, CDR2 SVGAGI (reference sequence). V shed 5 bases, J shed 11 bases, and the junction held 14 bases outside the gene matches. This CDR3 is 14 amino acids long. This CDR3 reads CASSVATGNFGAFF. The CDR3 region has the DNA TGTGCCAGCAGTGTGGCGACAGGGAATTTCGGTGCTTTCTTT.

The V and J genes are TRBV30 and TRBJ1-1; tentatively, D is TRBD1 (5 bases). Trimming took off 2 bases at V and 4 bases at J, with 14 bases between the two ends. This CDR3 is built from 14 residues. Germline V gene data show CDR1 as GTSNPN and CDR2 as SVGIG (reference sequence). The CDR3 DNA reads TGTGCCTGGAGTAAAGTTGCAGGGATCACTGAAGCTTTCTTT. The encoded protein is CAWSKVAGITEAFF. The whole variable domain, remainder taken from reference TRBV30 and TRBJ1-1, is SQTIHQWPATLVQPVGSPLSLECTVEGTSNPNLYWYRQAAGRGLQLLFYSVGIGQISSEVPQNLSASRPQDRQFILSSKKLLLSDSGFYLCAWSKVAGITEAFFGQGTRLTVV.

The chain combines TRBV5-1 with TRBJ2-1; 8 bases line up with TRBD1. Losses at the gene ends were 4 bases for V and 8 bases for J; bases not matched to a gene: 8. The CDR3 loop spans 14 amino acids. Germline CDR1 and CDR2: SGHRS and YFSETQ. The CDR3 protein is CASSLGQVGDEQFF. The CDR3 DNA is TGCGCCAGCAGCCTGGGACAGGTTGGCGATGAGCAGTTCTTC.

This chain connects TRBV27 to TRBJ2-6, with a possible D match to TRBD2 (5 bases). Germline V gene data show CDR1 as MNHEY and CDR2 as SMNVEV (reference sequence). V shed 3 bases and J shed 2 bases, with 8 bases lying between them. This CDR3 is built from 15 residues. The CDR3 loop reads CASSLPGAGANVLTF. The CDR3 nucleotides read TGTGCCAGCAGTTTGCCCGGGGCTGGGGCCAACGTCCTGACTTTC.

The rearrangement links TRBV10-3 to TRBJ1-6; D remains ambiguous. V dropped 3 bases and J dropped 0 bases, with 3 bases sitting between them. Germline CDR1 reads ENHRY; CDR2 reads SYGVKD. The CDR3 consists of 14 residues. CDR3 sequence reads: CAISDSSYNSPLHF. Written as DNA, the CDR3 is TGTGCCATCAGTGACAGCTCCTATAATTCACCCCTCCACTTT.

The chain's CDR3 is CASSAGGLGETQYF. DNA for the CDR3: TGTGCCAGCAGCGCGGGGGGGCTGGGGGAGACCCAGTACTTC. The chain employs TRBV5-4 and TRBJ2-5, with 9 bases identical to TRBD2. Germline lookup yields CDR1 SGHNT and CDR2 YYREEE (reference sequence). The trim removed 4 bases at V and 5 bases at J, leaving 6 bases unmatched. The CDR3 is 14 residues long.

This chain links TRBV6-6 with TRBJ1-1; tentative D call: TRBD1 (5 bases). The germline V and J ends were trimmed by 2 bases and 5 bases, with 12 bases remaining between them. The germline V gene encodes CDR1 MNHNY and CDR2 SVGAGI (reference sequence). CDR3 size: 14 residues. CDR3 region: CASSYGAVGTEAFF. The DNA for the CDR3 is TGTGCCAGCAGTTACGGGGCGGTAGGGACTGAAGCTTTCTTT.

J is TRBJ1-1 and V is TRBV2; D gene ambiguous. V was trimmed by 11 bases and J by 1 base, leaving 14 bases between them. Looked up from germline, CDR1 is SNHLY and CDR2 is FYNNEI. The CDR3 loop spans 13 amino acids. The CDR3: CAGRWEGNTEAFF. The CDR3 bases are TGTGCCGGTCGTTGGGAGGGGAACACTGAAGCTTTCTTT.

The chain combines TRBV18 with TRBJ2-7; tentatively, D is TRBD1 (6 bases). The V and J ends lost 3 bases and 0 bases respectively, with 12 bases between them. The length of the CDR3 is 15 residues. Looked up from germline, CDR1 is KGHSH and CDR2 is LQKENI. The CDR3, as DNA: TGTGCCAGCTCACCGTTCGGACAGAGCTCCTACGAGCAGTACTTC. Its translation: CASSPFGQSSYEQYF.

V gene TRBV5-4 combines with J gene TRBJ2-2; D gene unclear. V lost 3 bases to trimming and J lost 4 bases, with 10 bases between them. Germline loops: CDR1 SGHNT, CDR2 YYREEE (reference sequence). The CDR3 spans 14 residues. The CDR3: CASSYTRFTGELFF. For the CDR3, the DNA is TGTGCCAGCAGCTACACACGATTCACCGGGGAGCTGTTTTTT.

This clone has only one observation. The CDR3 sequence is CASSLVRTSGGADEETQYF. The CDR3 nucleotides read TGCGCCAGCAGCTTGGTGCGGACTAGCGGGGGGGCCGATGAGGAGACCCAGTACTTC. The chain is built from TRBV5-1 and TRBJ2-5; 15 bases fit TRBD2. The J segment lost 5 bases and the V segment lost 0 bases, leaving 11 bases of the junction unmatched. CDR3 length equals 19 residues. From germline, CDR1 is SGHRS and CDR2 YFSETQ.

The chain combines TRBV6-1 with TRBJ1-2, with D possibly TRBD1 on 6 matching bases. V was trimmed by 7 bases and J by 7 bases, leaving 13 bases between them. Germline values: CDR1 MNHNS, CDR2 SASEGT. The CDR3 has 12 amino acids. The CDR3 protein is CASTADRAGYTF. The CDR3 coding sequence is TGTGCCAGCACCGCGGACAGAGCTGGCTACACCTTC.